This is a list of T cell receptor beta chains from one sample in a study of CD8 T cells in ankylosing spondylitis. In TCRdb, the 5' RACE reads were re-called with MiXCR into one record per CDR3 protein. The sample yields a few hundred thousand distinct CDR3 sequences, around 20% seen once. The sequenced material came from blood, either unsorted or a sorted T cell fraction (not recorded which). These receptor sequences come from a male donor with ankylosing spondylitis or in good health (not recorded which). Both conserved end residues are part of each CDR3. The D gene is left open where the match is weak. Size values are once, few and many counts, or a class for expanded clones, and some rows have none.

D gene: TRBD1
clone size: few
V gene: TRBV12-3/TRBV12-4
J gene: TRBJ2-2
CDR3 protein: CASSRDSLAGELFF
CDR3 DNA: TGTGCCAGCAGTCGGGACAGCCTTGCCGGGGAGCTGTTTTTT

D gene: NA
clone size: NA
V gene: TRBV20-1
J gene: TRBJ2-5
CDR3 protein: CSASVLSDVSSQYF
CDR3 DNA: TGCAGTGCTAGCGTTCTAAGTGACGTCTCGTCCCAGTACTTC

D gene: TRBD2
clone size: few
V gene: TRBV7-2
J gene: TRBJ2-2
CDR3 protein: CASSQRGNTGELFF
CDR3 DNA: TGTGCCAGCAGCCAGCGGGGAAACACCGGGGAGCTGTTTTTT

D gene: TRBD2
clone size: few
V gene: TRBV6-1
J gene: TRBJ2-1
CDR3 protein: CASSPTAGGSYNEQFF
CDR3 DNA: TGTGCCAGCAGTCCTACAGCGGGGGGCTCCTACAATGAGCAGTTCTTC

D gene: TRBD1
clone size: NA
V gene: TRBV5-1
J gene: TRBJ2-1
CDR3 protein: CASSQRGPGPGDEQFF
CDR3 DNA: TGCGCCAGCAGCCAAAGGGGGCCGGGGCCCGGAGATGAGCAGTTCTTC

D gene: TRBD1
clone size: NA
V gene: TRBV7-2
J gene: TRBJ2-2
CDR3 protein: CASSAGQGMTGELFF
CDR3 DNA: TGTGCCAGCAGCGCGGGACAGGGGATGACCGGGGAGCTGTTTTTT

D gene: TRBD1
clone size: NA
V gene: TRBV11-2
J gene: TRBJ2-1
CDR3 protein: CASSQQGEDSYNEQFF
CDR3 DNA: TGTGCCAGCAGCCAACAGGGGGAGGATTCCTACAATGAGCAGTTCTTC

D gene: NA
clone size: many
V gene: TRBV11-2
J gene: TRBJ2-3
CDR3 protein: CASSGRTDTQYF
CDR3 DNA: TGTGCCAGTAGTGGGCGCACAGATACGCAGTATTTT

D gene: NA
clone size: few
V gene: TRBV4-2
J gene: TRBJ2-3
CDR3 protein: CASSQDAVSDTQYF
CDR3 DNA: TGTGCCAGCAGCCAAGATGCAGTTTCAGATACGCAGTATTTT

D gene: NA
clone size: NA
V gene: TRBV24-1
J gene: TRBJ2-3
CDR3 protein: CATSDFGRSSSDTQYF
CDR3 DNA: TGTGCCACCAGTGATTTTGGGCGGTCCTCCTCAGATACGCAGTATTTT

D gene: NA
clone size: NA
V gene: TRBV24-1
J gene: TRBJ2-2
CDR3 protein: CATSDSLTLNTGELFF
CDR3 DNA: TGTGCCACCAGTGATTCCCTGACATTGAACACCGGGGAGCTGTTTTTT

D gene: TRBD1
clone size: many
V gene: TRBV5-1
J gene: TRBJ2-3
CDR3 protein: CASSLGTGTDTQYF
CDR3 DNA: TGTGCCAGTTCGTTAGGGACAGGGACAGATACGCAGTATTTT

D gene: TRBD2
clone size: few
V gene: TRBV5-1
J gene: TRBJ2-1
CDR3 protein: CASKLGPQRGDNEQFF
CDR3 DNA: TGCGCCAGCAAACTGGGTCCCCAGCGGGGGGACAATGAGCAGTTCTTC

D gene: NA
clone size: many
V gene: TRBV12-3/TRBV12-4
J gene: TRBJ1-1
CDR3 protein: CASSLGTEAFF
CDR3 DNA: TGTGCCAGCAGTTTAGGTACTGAAGCTTTCTTT

D gene: NA
clone size: few
V gene: TRBV3-1
J gene: TRBJ2-2
CDR3 protein: CASSFRTTGELFF
CDR3 DNA: TGTGCCAGCAGCTTCCGAACCACCGGGGAGCTGTTTTTT

D gene: NA
clone size: many
V gene: TRBV9
J gene: TRBJ1-6
CDR3 protein: CASSVAAGQLHF
CDR3 DNA: TGTGCCAGCAGCGTAGCTGCAGGACAGCTCCACTTT

D gene: TRBD2
clone size: few
V gene: TRBV9
J gene: TRBJ2-3
CDR3 protein: CASSVNVRRGEADTQYF
CDR3 DNA: TGTGCCAGCAGCGTAAACGTACGGCGGGGGGAGGCAGATACGCAGTATTTT

D gene: NA
clone size: NA
V gene: TRBV14
J gene: TRBJ1-2
CDR3 protein: CASSQDRAAYGYTF
CDR3 DNA: TGTGCCAGCAGCCAAGACAGGGCGGCCTATGGCTACACCTTC

D gene: TRBD1
clone size: NA
V gene: TRBV6-1
J gene: TRBJ1-2
CDR3 protein: CASSQDRGPSYGYTF
CDR3 DNA: TGTGCCAGCAGTCAAGACAGGGGTCCCAGTTATGGCTACACCTTC

D gene: NA
clone size: few
V gene: TRBV6-2/TRBV6-3
J gene: TRBJ2-1
CDR3 protein: CASSYRRGQTYNEQFF
CDR3 DNA: TGTGCCAGCAGTTATAGGAGGGGGCAGACCTACAATGAGCAGTTCTTC

D gene: NA
clone size: NA
V gene: TRBV5-5
J gene: TRBJ2-3
CDR3 protein: CASSFLGSVAHTDTQYF
CDR3 DNA: TGTGCCAGCAGCTTCCTGGGATCGGTGGCCCACACAGATACGCAGTATTTT

D gene: NA
clone size: NA
V gene: TRBV20-1
J gene: TRBJ2-3
CDR3 protein: CSARVYITGADTQYF
CDR3 DNA: TGCAGTGCTAGAGTCTATATCACGGGGGCAGATACGCAGTATTTT

D gene: TRBD1
clone size: once
V gene: TRBV6-1
J gene: TRBJ1-4
CDR3 protein: CASTDQDRGREKLFF
CDR3 DNA: TGTGCCAGCACCGACCAGGACAGGGGGCGTGAAAAACTGTTTTTT

D gene: NA
clone size: few
V gene: TRBV3-1
J gene: TRBJ1-1
CDR3 protein: CASSQVMGNTEAFF
CDR3 DNA: TGTGCCAGCAGCCAAGTTATGGGGAACACTGAAGCTTTCTTT